This T cell receptor (beta chain) originates from a study of a mutant IDH1 vaccine in newly diagnosed glioma. Comment on this clone: The antigen remains undetermined.

Time point indicated: week 23, last vaccination. In every dose of vaccine, 300 ug of mutant IDH1 20-mer peptide was given alongside topical imiquimod. Between the trimmed V and J ends, which lost 2 bases and 3 bases, there was a span of 13 bases. CDR3 length: 15 residues. Germline V gene lookup returns CDR1 SGHAT and CDR2 FQDESV (reference sequence). Sequencing was performed with immunoSEQ multiplex PCR; in TCRdb, only in-frame clones are kept and a portion is missing. Of about 64,000 clones in the sample, 70% to 90% were seen once. The sequences come from PBMCs, collected from a glioma patient whose treatment included an IDH1 peptide vaccine. The receptor comes from a man aged 25-40 years with glioma. The chain links TRBV11-1 to TRBJ1-1; no firm D call. The CDR3 reads CASSLPEGSYTEAFF. The CDR3 coding sequence is TGTGCCAGCAGCTTACCCGAAGGGTCGTACACTGAAGCTTTCTTT.